This TCR beta chain emerged from a study of T cells in Graves' hyperthyroidism and ophthalmopathy. Regions amplified from RNA transcripts were the TCR beta CDR3 regions. HTBI primers were employed in a first-round RT-PCR of the TCR CDR3. TCRdb called the multiplex PCR reads again in MiXCR, with one record for every CDR3 protein. This table has more than 650,000 distinct CDR3 sequences, approximately 14% appearing once. This clonotype was recorded at least ten times. Trimming took 1 base from V and 0 from J, leaving 12 bases between them. The CDR3 consists of 15 residues. Germline lookup yields CDR1 GTSNPN and CDR2 SVGIG (reference sequence). The patients, who ranged from 18 to 65 in age, presented with newly diagnosed hyperthyroidism lasting under 2 months. Each 10 ml fresh peripheral blood draw supplied the PBMCs.

The sequence derives from a woman between 18 and 29 years old with Graves' hyperthyroidism. The genes are TRBV30 and TRBJ1-2; D gene uncertain. Sequenced material: blood. The CDR3 spells CAWSGHKGANYGYTF. For the CDR3, the DNA is TGTGCCTGGAGTGGACATAAGGGAGCTAACTATGGCTACACCTTC.